These 32 T cell receptor beta chains were all obtained from the same sample, sequenced in a study of blood T cell repertoires in COVID-19. Assay used: immunoSEQ multiplex PCR; TCRdb lists only in-frame clones, some missing. Of about 120,000 clones in the sample, approximately 85% are singletons; the top ten hold less than 1.5%. The sequenced sample consisted of peripheral blood. The receptors were sampled from a man aged 40-49 years with acute or convalescent COVID-19.

This rearrangement joins TRBV28 to TRBJ2-2, with D maybe TRBD2 (5 bases). CDR3 length equals 14 residues. The V and J ends lost 5 bases and 4 bases respectively, with 11 bases between them. Germline-derived CDR1 and CDR2 are MDHEN and SYDVKM. CDR3 region: CASSRAGGTGELFF. In nucleotides, the CDR3 is TGTGCCAGCAGTAGGGCGGGTGGCACCGGGGAGCTGTTTTTT.

This chain connects TRBV5-1 to TRBJ2-3, with 9 bases fitting TRBD2. Losses at the gene ends were 5 bases for V and 0 bases for J; bases not matched to a gene: 10. This CDR3 comprises 17 residues. Germline V CDR1 and CDR2: SGHRS, YFSETQ. The CDR3 DNA follows: TGCGCCAGCAGTACTGGACTAGCGTCCCTTAGCACAGATACGCAGTATTTT. Translating it yields CASSTGLASLSTDTQYF.

On this clone: The sample carries other DNA sequences with the same CDR3. The chain combines TRBV9 with TRBJ2-1, with TRBD2 matching over 10 bases. J lost 4 bases, V lost 4 bases, and 5 bases had no gene match. The CDR3 extends over 15 amino acids. Germline V gene sequence: CDR1 SGDLS, CDR2 YYNGEE. The CDR3 is CASSPGTSAYNEQFF. The CDR3 DNA is TGTGCCAGCAGCCCCGGGACTAGCGCATACAATGAGCAGTTCTTC.

The genes are TRBV7-9 and TRBJ2-5; TRBD1 aligns across 7 bases. The CDR3 covers 13 residues. CDR1 SEHNR and CDR2 FQNEAQ come from the germline V gene (reference sequence). V trimming: 10 bases; J trimming: 0 bases; junction bases outside the gene matches: 5. CDR3 in amino acids: CATADRYQETQYF. The DNA of the CDR3 is TGTGCCACCGCGGACAGGTACCAAGAGACCCAGTACTTC.

The V call is TRBV4-1, the J call TRBJ1-6; TRBD1 is a possible D gene (5 bases). Per the germline V gene, CDR1 is MGHRA and CDR2 is YSYEKL. V was cut by 1 base and J by 7 bases, with 14 bases left in between. This CDR3 spans 16 amino acids. The chain's CDR3 is CASSQVVTGLNSPLHF. The CDR3 DNA reads TGCGCCAGCAGCCAAGTTGTCACAGGACTAAATTCACCCCTCCACTTT.

The V gene is TRBV7-9, the J gene TRBJ2-1, with 8 nucleotides matching TRBD1. The CDR3 runs to 17 residues. CDR1 SEHNR and CDR2 FQNEAQ come from the germline V gene (reference sequence). V was pared by 1 base and J by 0 bases, with 5 bases of the junction left unmatched. Written as DNA, the CDR3 is TGTGCCAGCAGCTTAGAAGGGACAGGCCACTCCTACAATGAGCAGTTCTTC. Translating it yields CASSLEGTGHSYNEQFF.

The chain employs TRBV5-1 and TRBJ1-6; D not resolved. Trimming removed 0 bases at V and 0 bases at J, with 7 bases between. Germline CDR1 reads SGHRS; CDR2 reads YFSETQ. The CDR3 loop spans 16 amino acids. CDR3 residues: CASSLVGSSYNSPLHF. CDR3 DNA: TGCGCCAGCAGCTTGGTCGGGAGCTCCTATAATTCACCCCTCCACTTT.

This clone is a singleton in its sample. The J gene is TRBJ2-5, the V gene TRBV7-8, with TRBD1 matching over 7 bases. Per the germline V gene, CDR1 is SGHVS and CDR2 is FQNEAQ. The CDR3 extends over 16 amino acids. V lost 4 bases and J lost 0; bases outside the gene matches: 8. CDR3 sequence: CASSSTGTVYQETQYF. The CDR3 DNA reads TGTGCCAGCAGCTCCACCGGGACAGTCTACCAAGAGACCCAGTACTTC.

The chain links TRBV6-5 to TRBJ2-3; D is ambiguous. This CDR3 is 12 amino acids long. Germline loops: CDR1 MNHEY, CDR2 SVGAGI. V lost 5 bases, J lost 0 bases, and 3 bases lay in between. In nucleotides, the CDR3 is TGTGCCAGCAGTCCAAGCACAGATACGCAGTATTTT. It yields the protein CASSPSTDTQYF.

V and J are TRBV3-1 (or the pseudogene TRBV3-2) and TRBJ2-3; TRBD2 might be the D (5 bases). V was trimmed by 2 bases and J by 3 bases, leaving 12 bases between them. The CDR3 extends over 15 amino acids. Germline V gene sequence: CDR1 LGHDT, CDR2 YNNKEL (reference sequence). CDR3 residues: CASSQPGYVTDTQYF. The CDR3 nucleotides read TGTGCCAGCAGCCAACCGGGATACGTGACAGATACGCAGTATTTT.

This chain uses TRBV4-1 with TRBJ1-3, with D tentatively TRBD1 (6 bases). V shed 6 bases and J shed 2 bases, with 17 bases lying between them. Germline CDR1 MGHRA, CDR2 YSYEKL. The CDR3 totals 16 residues. The CDR3 DNA reads TGCGCCAGCAGTGAACTTGGCGGGGGGCCTGGAAACACCATATATTTT. Translating it yields CASSELGGGPGNTIYF.

This clone was counted many times. The V and J genes are TRBV5-4 and TRBJ2-7, with 8 bases aligning to TRBD2. The CDR3 spans 14 residues. The V gene end was trimmed by 4 bases and the J gene end by 6 bases; junction bases not matched to a gene: 9. CDR1 and CDR2 from the germline V gene are SGHNT and YYREEE (reference sequence). In DNA form, the CDR3 reads TGTGCCAGCAGCACCGGGACTAGGGGCGTCGAGCAGTACTTC. It encodes CASSTGTRGVEQYF.

CDR3 sequence reads: CASSQDLSFPYNEQFF. The CDR3 coding sequence is TGTGCCAGCAGCCAAGATTTGAGCTTTCCGTACAATGAGCAGTTCTTC. The chain recombines TRBV3-1 (or the pseudogene TRBV3-2) with TRBJ2-1; D is unresolved. CDR3 length: 16 residues. Germline CDR1 is LGHDT and CDR2 is YNNKEL (reference sequence). Deletions cut 0 bases from V and 4 bases from J, with 13 bases between.

This clone appeared many times. The V and J genes are TRBV5-8 and TRBJ1-5; D ambiguous. Germline V gene lookup returns CDR1 SGHTS and CDR2 YDEGEE. The length of the CDR3 is 12 residues. V was cut by 0 bases and J by 10 bases, with 8 bases left in between. CDR3 DNA: TGTGCCAGCAGCTTGGCGGGGAACCCCCAGCATTTT. Translation: CASSLAGNPQHF.

This chain joins TRBV7-8 and TRBJ2-1; 8 bases align to TRBD2. The germline V gene encodes CDR1 SGHVS and CDR2 FQNEAQ. CDR3 length equals 15 residues. The junction had 8 bases not matched to a gene; V was cut back by 5 bases and J by 5 bases. The CDR3 bases are TGTGCCAGCAGCCTCGGGAGGGCCGGGGACAATGAGCAGTTCTTC. The encoded protein is CASSLGRAGDNEQFF.

CDR3 nucleotide sequence: TGTGCCAGCAGCTTTTCGGGGGAGACCCAGTACTTC. It encodes CASSFSGETQYF. The V call is TRBV7-2, the J call TRBJ2-5; D is perhaps TRBD2 (5 bases). Germline V CDR1 and CDR2: SGHTA, FQGNSA. Trimming took off 3 bases at V and 5 bases at J, with 7 bases between the two ends. The CDR3 extends over 12 amino acids.

This clone was detected a few times. The chain combines TRBV7-9 with TRBJ2-7; no reliable D call. There are 12 residues in the CDR3. Germline loops: CDR1 SEHNR, CDR2 FQNEAQ (reference sequence). Trimming removed 6 bases from V and 3 bases from J, with 9 bases in between. In nucleotides, the CDR3 is TGTGCCAGCAGTCGGGTCGGCTACGAGCAGTACTTC. Its protein is CASSRVGYEQYF.

The chain links TRBV9 to TRBJ1-2, with TRBD1 identical over 9 bases. Trimming took 3 bases from V and 6 from J; bases not matched to a gene: 3. The CDR3 covers 13 residues. Germline CDR1 SGDLS, CDR2 YYNGEE. In DNA, the CDR3 is TGTGCCAGCAGCGCCGACAGGGGGGATGGCTACACCTTC. Amino acid sequence: CASSADRGDGYTF. The full variable domain, its missing parts supplied by reference TRBV9 and TRBJ1-2, is DSGVTQTPKHLITATGQRVTLRCSPRSGDLSVYWYQQSLDQGLQFLIQYYNGEERAKGNILERFSAQQFPDLHSELNLSSLELGDSALYFCASSADRGDGYTFGSGTRLTVV.

The chain is built from TRBV5-4 and TRBJ2-7; 11 bases agree with TRBD1. This CDR3 is built from 14 residues. Germline CDR1 SGHNT, CDR2 YYREEE (reference sequence). Trimming removed 3 bases from V and 7 bases from J; junction bases left unmatched: 6. In nucleotides, the CDR3 is TGTGCCAGCAGCTCGGACAGGGGGCTCGGGGAGCAGTACTTC. Translation: CASSSDRGLGEQYF.

The chain carries TRBV19 and TRBJ1-1, with 10 bases matching TRBD1. After removal of 10 bases from V and 1 base from J, the junction contained 15 bases not matched to a gene. Looked up from germline, CDR1 is LNHDA and CDR2 is SQIVND (reference sequence). The CDR3 is 17 amino acids. Written as DNA, the CDR3 is TGTGCCATCACGACAGGGGGCCCGGGGACTCCGAACACTGAAGCTTTCTTT. It specifies CAITTGGPGTPNTEAFF.

This chain connects TRBV18 to TRBJ1-5; no firm D call. Looked up from germline, CDR1 is KGHSH and CDR2 is LQKENI. Trimming removed 1 base at V and 11 bases at J, with 12 bases between. The CDR3 runs 13 residues. The CDR3 sequence is CASSPLGEMAQHF. The CDR3 DNA reads TGTGCCAGCTCACCACTGGGAGAAATGGCCCAGCATTTT.

The CDR3 DNA sequence: TGTGCCAGTAGTCGGACAGGGGGCCGCACAGATACGCAGTATTTT. It is translated as CASSRTGGRTDTQYF. The chain uses TRBV19 and TRBJ2-3, with 11 nucleotides matching TRBD1. This CDR3 is built from 15 residues. The V segment lost 5 bases and the J segment 1 base; nucleotides outside the gene matches: 2. The V gene's germline CDR1 is LNHDA and CDR2 SQIVND (reference sequence).

This chain joins TRBV10-2 and TRBJ1-6, with D possibly matching TRBD1 (6 bases). Germline V gene data show CDR1 as WSHSY and CDR2 as SAAADI. Trimming took off 4 bases at V and 6 bases at J, with 7 bases between the two ends. The CDR3 has 13 amino acids. The CDR3 reads CASSGTANSPLHF. The CDR3 bases are TGCGCCAGCAGTGGGACAGCTAATTCACCCCTCCACTTT.

V gene TRBV7-9 combines with J gene TRBJ2-5; 13 bases match TRBD2. The germline CDR1 and CDR2 sequences are SEHNR and FQNEAQ (reference sequence). This CDR3 contains 15 residues. Trimming removed 5 bases from V and 4 bases from J; junction bases left unmatched: 4. In DNA, the CDR3 is TGTGCCAGCAGCCCCGGGACTAGCGGGGCAGAGACCCAGTACTTC. It codes for CASSPGTSGAETQYF.

This clone has only a few counts. The chain employs TRBV24-1 and TRBJ1-1; D is unclear. Trimming removed 3 bases from V and 0 bases from J, with 4 bases in between. The CDR3 is 13 amino acids. Germline V gene sequence: CDR1 KGHDR, CDR2 SFDVKD. CDR3 in DNA: TGTGCCACCAGTGATCAGTTGAACACTGAAGCTTTCTTT. Amino acid sequence: CATSDQLNTEAFF.

J is TRBJ2-7 and V is TRBV18; possibly TRBD2 for D (6 bases). V was pared by 2 bases and J by 8 bases, with 10 bases between. This CDR3 is built from 12 residues. The germline V gene has CDR1 KGHSH and CDR2 LQKENI. This chain's CDR3 is CASSPAGPKQYF. Written as DNA, the CDR3 is TGTGCCAGCTCACCAGCGGGGCCTAAGCAGTACTTC.

The chain recombines TRBV14 with TRBJ2-1; tentative D call: TRBD2 (6 bases). Trimming cost V 3 bases and J 4 bases, with 10 bases left between them. Germline V gene lookup returns CDR1 SGHDN and CDR2 FVKESK. The CDR3 is 14 residues long. CDR3 DNA sequence: TGTGCCAGCAGCCATATGACTAGGTACAATGAGCAGTTCTTC. It translates to CASSHMTRYNEQFF. Supplemented by reference TRBV14 and TRBJ2-1, the full variable domain reads EAGVTQFPSHSVIEKGQTVTLRCDPISGHDNLYWYRRVMGKEIKFLLHFVKESKQDESGMPNNRFLAERTGGTYSTLKVQPAELEDSGVYFCASSHMTRYNEQFFGPGTRLTVL.

V and J are TRBV5-1 and TRBJ1-4; weak D call: TRBD1 (5 bases). CDR3 length: 16 residues. Trimming shortened V by 5 bases and J by 11 bases, and 25 bases separated the two germline ends. Germline-derived CDR1 and CDR2 are SGHRS and YFSETQ. The CDR3 bases are TGCGCCAGCAGTCCTTTGGGGGACTCCCCCAGAAGGAAACTGTTTTTT. It yields the protein CASSPLGDSPRRKLFF.

The V gene is TRBV28, the J gene TRBJ2-7, with unresolved D. Trimming stripped 7 bases from V and 3 bases from J, with 13 bases between. The CDR3 loop spans 13 amino acids. Germline values: CDR1 MDHEN, CDR2 SYDVKM. The CDR3 sequence is CASTPRVGYEQYF. CDR3 bases: TGTGCCAGCACACCTCGGGTAGGCTACGAGCAGTACTTC.

This chain joins TRBV3-1 (or the pseudogene TRBV3-2) and TRBJ1-1; perhaps TRBD1 as D (6 bases). The CDR3 runs 14 residues. Germline assignment: CDR1 LGHDT and CDR2 YNNKEL (reference sequence). V lost 1 base and J 5 bases, leaving 11 bases between the germline ends. The CDR3 coding sequence is TGTGCCAGCAGCCAAGCGAACAGGGATACTGAAGCTTTCTTT. Amino acids: CASSQANRDTEAFF.

The chain carries TRBV11-2 and TRBJ2-2, with a tentative D call TRBD2 (6 bases). The germline CDR1 and CDR2 sequences are SGHAT and FQNNGV. Trimming stripped 5 bases from V and 10 bases from J, with 11 bases between. CDR3 size: 12 residues. The DNA of the CDR3 is TGTGCCAGCAGCCTTAGCGGCCTGGAGCTGTTTTTT. Translating it yields CASSLSGLELFF.

V is TRBV11-3 and J is TRBJ1-1; no firm D call. Between the trimmed V and J ends, which lost 2 bases and 1 base, there was a span of 5 bases. From germline, CDR1 is SGHNT and CDR2 YENEEA. CDR3 length: 13 residues. CDR3 loop: CASSLTANTEAFF. CDR3 DNA sequence: TGTGCCAGCAGCTTAACAGCGAACACTGAAGCTTTCTTT.